This TCR beta chain was sequenced for a study of human T cells and chemical hapten exposure (dated by TCRdb to 2020 to 2023). Background for the entire study: For sensitization, 2% DPC in acetone was applied to a roughly 2 cm by roughly 2 cm area of upper inner arm skin. Throughout the study period of 20 to 25 weeks, patients also received therapeutic DPC doses to the scalp every week. Patch tests used Finn chambers with 0.01% DPC on the upper back, scored after 6 days by International Contact Dermatitis Research Group standards. The mostly female patient cohort included alopecia areata with under or over 50% scalp involvement, alopecia totalis and alopecia universalis. The libraries were sequenced as a pool, and the TCR yield per sample differed mostly because of small variations in library volumes within the pool. In alopecia patients, the study followed how the peripheral blood TCR repertoire changed in vivo over primary and secondary sensitization to diphenylcyclopropenone (DPC), a hapten. Blood samples were taken from patients before sensitization (week 0) and then at 2, 6 and about 24 weeks after DPC sensitization. Nearly 30 alopecia patients provided blood for TCR sequencing at one to four time points (pre-sensitization, 2, 6 and 24 weeks). The study at large found these results: A positive correlation was found between the number of PT1 expanded TCRs and patch test score, with significance reached at thresholds 8, 16 and 32 but not 4. Alopecia, a presumed autoimmune disease, was present in all patients, so the immune response of the patients might differ from that of healthy individuals. Compared with pre-sensitization or healthy control sets, expanded TCRs formed significantly more large CDR3 similarity clusters, which is consistent with antigen-driven responses. DPC sensitization did not change how many TCRs were above 1 in 1000 frequency, and no evidence was found of alterations in global repertoire structure. After repeated subsampling, changes were observed in the strength of the expansion versus patch-test correlation and in the threshold at which the correlation became significant.

Interpreted using the paper, the time point label stands for: patch test 1, 2 weeks after DPC sensitization. This specimen's treatment or condition label, interpreted: therapeutic diphenylcyclopropenone sensitization with weekly scalp DPC. At each patch-test visit, blood was drawn before the patch test was applied. Eligible patients were aged 18 to 70, diagnosed with alopecia, deemed suitable for DPC therapy, and excluded if pregnant. Total RNA was extracted from unfractionated whole blood that had been collected in Tempus Blood RNA tubes. From cysteine to phenylalanine, the CDR3 is 15 amino acids long. The read is trimmed to its CDR3 DNA, 45 bases read in frame from base 1. Reading the germline V gene (reference sequence) gives CDR1 DFQATT and CDR2 SNEGSKA. Deletion took 5 bases off V and 5 bases off J, with a span of 21 bases between the germline ends. Preparation of the library involved RACE. The listed sequencing device is NextSeq 500. During library preparation, unique molecular identifiers were attached to individual cDNA molecules so that TCRs could be counted quantitatively and reproducibly. Both TCR alpha and TCR beta chains were sequenced from each blood RNA sample. The study's own analysis went as follows. Samples had a median of 95,638 TCRs, with a range from roughly 20,000 to 700,000. The Decombinator software suite was used to annotate the V, J and CDR3 of the TCR reads. Every sample was subsampled to the same number of TCRs (28,000) for the PS versus PT1 abundance plots. TCRs were defined as expanded if absent before sensitization and observed at least eight times at the 2-week time point. TCRdb trimmed the raw reads at Q25, called clones with MiXCR and kept productive beta chains. Here each entry gathers all rows of one CDR3 protein and keeps the most common genes and DNA. TCRdb assigned the V and J calls; the authors' analysis was not used. Within this sample are under 450,000 distinct CDR3 sequences, with more than 4.5% of them counted one time only. The ten largest clones take up 2% to 2.5% of the sample.

This clonotype came up a few times. What antigen it recognizes has not been identified. Base qualities are not provided; no much larger clone lies one nucleotide away. In this chain, TRBV20-1 is recombined with TRBJ1-1; the D gene is perhaps TRBD1, on 5 matching bases. This TCR derives from a woman aged 50 to 60 with alopecia areata. Some clones in this sample may be carry-over from other donors' samples. The sequencing here drew on whole blood, taken in connection with sensitization to the hapten diphenylcyclopropenone (DPC). The nucleotide sequence is TGCAGTGCTGCCGGGGCGAGTGAAGGAAGGACTGAAGCTTTCTTT. Its protein is CSAAGASEGRTEAFF.